The rows below give T cell receptor beta chains drawn from one sample of a study of blood T cell repertoires in COVID-19. Clones were sequenced by immunoSEQ multiplex PCR, and TCRdb holds only the in-frame ones, with some missing. The profile shows some 200,000 clones, less than 90% of them singletons. The sequenced material came from peripheral blood. The receptor source for this set is an older man with acute or convalescent COVID-19. Both conserved end residues are part of each CDR3. The D gene is left open where the match is weak. Size is stated for part of the rows, as once, few or many counts, or as a class when the clone is expanded.

TRBJ1-4,.,TRBV14,17,TRBD1,TGTGCCAGCAGCAAGATGGGACAGGGACCCGGCGGTGAAAAACTGTTTTTT,CASSKMGQGPGGEKLFF
TRBJ1-1,.,TRBV14,15,.,TGTGCCAGCAGCCAAGATGGGGGCTATGGCACTGAAGCTTTCTTT,CASSQDGGYGTEAFF
TRBJ2-7,once,TRBV10-3,16,TRBD2,TGTGCCATCAGCCCCGGCGGGACTAGCGGGAGTGGCGAGCAGTACTTC,CAISPGGTSGSGEQYF
TRBJ2-1,.,TRBV5-1,15,.,TGCGCCAGCAGGATTGACTTAGGGGGCTACAATGAGCAGTTCTTC,CASRIDLGGYNEQFF
TRBJ2-3,.,TRBV29-1,16,TRBD1,TGCAGCGTTGGACAACGACAGGGGCTGACGACAGATACGCAGTATTTT,CSVGQRQGLTTDTQYF
TRBJ1-1,.,TRBV7-9,14,.,TGTGCCAGCAGGGCAGGCCGCATGAACACTGAAGCTTTCTTT,CASRAGRMNTEAFF
TRBJ1-1,.,TRBV6-5,13,.,TGTGCCAGCAGTCAGTCCCAAAACACTGAAGCTTTCTTT,CASSQSQNTEAFF
TRBJ2-3,.,TRBV5-4,16,TRBD2,TGTGCCAGCAGCCCCCTCCTAGCGGGGCGCACAGATACGCAGTATTTT,CASSPLLAGRTDTQYF
TRBJ1-2,.,TRBV19,13,.,TGTGCCAGTAGTATATCAGGGAACTATGGCTACACCTTC,CASSISGNYGYTF
TRBJ1-2,.,TRBV5-5,14,.,TGTGCCAGCAGCTTAAGTCAGGGGTGGGATGGCTACACCTTC,CASSLSQGWDGYTF
TRBJ2-7,once,TRBV19,14,.,TGTGCCAGTAGTATAGGGGGACTCGCCTACGAGCAGTACTTC,CASSIGGLAYEQYF
TRBJ1-2,many,TRBV4-1,15,.,TGCGCCAGCAGCCAAGACGGAGGCCGTAGCTATGGCTACACCTTC,CASSQDGGRSYGYTF
TRBJ2-6,.,TRBV19,15,.,TGTGCCAGTAGTACGGGAGAATCTGGGGCCAACGTCCTGACTTTC,CASSTGESGANVLTF
TRBJ2-2,.,TRBV6-1,15,TRBD2,TGTGCCAGCAGTGAAGGAGGTAGCGGGACCGGGGAGCTGTTTTTT,CASSEGGSGTGELFF
TRBJ2-7,.,TRBV15,15,.,TGTGCCACCAGCACAATCGAAGAGGGCTCCTACGAGCAGTACTTC,CATSTIEEGSYEQYF
TRBJ1-2,.,TRBV5-4,15,.,TGTGCCAGCAGCTTGGAGAAGCGGGGGGCCGATGGCTACACCTTC,CASSLEKRGADGYTF
TRBJ2-2,.,TRBV27,13,.,TGTGCCAGCAGTTTATCGCGGGCCGGGGAGCTGTTTTTT,CASSLSRAGELFF
TRBJ2-5,.,TRBV9,15,TRBD2,TGTGCCAGCAGCGTAGCAACGGGAGGACAAGAGACCCAGTACTTC,CASSVATGGQETQYF
TRBJ2-7,.,TRBV18,13,.,TGTGCCAGCTCCCTCGCCGAGGTAGGCGAGCAGTACTTC,CASSLAEVGEQYF
TRBJ2-3,.,TRBV9,16,TRBD1,TGTGCCAGCAGCTCCAGGACAGGGCAGATGACAGATACGCAGTATTTT,CASSSRTGQMTDTQYF
TRBJ1-2,few,TRBV27,14,TRBD1,TGTGCCAGCAGTAACGGACAGGGAGATTATGGCTACACCTTC,CASSNGQGDYGYTF
TRBJ2-1,.,TRBV19,15,.,TGTGCCAGTAGTCCGCGCCCCCTAGCTCCCAATGAGCAGTTCTTC,CASSPRPLAPNEQFF
TRBJ2-1,.,TRBV6-5,13,.,TGTGCCAGCAGGGGGAGCTCCTACAATGAGCAGTTCTTC,CASRGSSYNEQFF
TRBJ2-1,once,TRBV19,15,.,TGTGCCAGTAGTATCTTGGGAGATTGGTACAATGAGCAGTTCTTC,CASSILGDWYNEQFF
TRBJ2-7,.,TRBV28,14,.,TGTGCCAGCAGTTCACATAGCGGCTCCTACGAGCAGTACTTC,CASSSHSGSYEQYF
TRBJ1-6,.,TRBV7-2,15,.,TGTGCCAGCAGCTTTGGGCAGGGATTTAATTCACCCCTCCACTTT,CASSFGQGFNSPLHF
TRBJ2-7,.,TRBV19,19,TRBD2,TGTGCCAGTAGTACCTCGACGAACATCGGGGAGGGGAGGGCGTACGAGCAGTACTTC,CASSTSTNIGEGRAYEQYF
TRBJ1-2,.,TRBV29-1,13,TRBD1,TGCAGCGTTGAAGCTCTCCAGGGGGATGGCTACACCTTC,CSVEALQGDGYTF
TRBJ2-7,.,TRBV7-2,15,TRBD2,TGTGCCAGCAGCTTAGGGCTAGCGGCCTCCTACGAGCAGTACTTC,CASSLGLAASYEQYF
TRBJ1-2,.,TRBV12-3/TRBV12-4,13,.,TGTGCCAGCAGTTTTCAGACAGTAAGCGGCTACACCTTC,CASSFQTVSGYTF
TRBJ2-5,.,TRBV18,13,.,TGTGCCAGCTTACGGACAGATCAAGAGACCCAGTACTTC,CASLRTDQETQYF
TRBJ2-1,.,TRBV7-9,13,.,TGTGCCAGCAGCTTCCAGGAGGGCAGTGAGCAGTTCTTC,CASSFQEGSEQFF
TRBJ1-6,.,TRBV7-3,14,.,TGTGCCAGCAGCCCGGGGGTGAGGGAATCACCCCTCCACTTT,CASSPGVRESPLHF
TRBJ2-3,.,TRBV5-1,17,TRBD2,TGCGCCAGCAGCCCCAGACTAGCGGGATCGCCAGGGAATACGCAGTATTTT,CASSPRLAGSPGNTQYF
TRBJ1-2,.,TRBV4-1,15,.,TGCGCCAGCAGCCAAGATGAACAGGAAAACTATGGCTACACCTTC,CASSQDEQENYGYTF
TRBJ1-2,few,TRBV5-6,11,.,TGTGCCAGCAGCTTGGACGGCAGCGAAACCTTC,CASSLDGSETF
TRBJ1-1,.,TRBV7-3,13,.,TGTGCCAGCAGCTCCTACGTGAACACTGAAGCTTTCTTT,CASSSYVNTEAFF
TRBJ1-2,once,TRBV25-1,14,.,TGTGCCAGCAGTGATGCATCAAGCCCCTATGGCTACACCTTC,CASSDASSPYGYTF
TRBJ2-2,.,TRBV9,17,TRBD2,TGTGCCAGCAGCGCGGGACTAGCGGGAGGGCTGCAGGGGGAGCTGTTTTTT,CASSAGLAGGLQGELFF
TRBJ1-5,.,TRBV2,14,TRBD1,TGTGCCAGCAGTGGTACAGGGGGCAATCAGCCCCAGCATTTT,CASSGTGGNQPQHF
TRBJ1-5,.,TRBV6-2/TRBV6-3,15,.,TGTGCCAGCAGTACACAGGGTTATAGCAATCAGCCCCAGCATTTT,CASSTQGYSNQPQHF
TRBJ1-1,.,TRBV3-1/TRBV3-2,13,.,TGTGCCAGCAGCTTTGACACCCGCACTGAAGCTTTCTTT,CASSFDTRTEAFF
TRBJ1-1,.,TRBV27,15,TRBD1,TGTGCCAGCAGTTTATCGGGGACAGCGTTAACTGAAGCTTTCTTT,CASSLSGTALTEAFF
TRBJ2-7,.,TRBV5-1,12,.,TGCGCCAGCAGCTTTAGACACAACGAGCAGTACTTC,CASSFRHNEQYF
TRBJ1-6,few,TRBV4-1,15,TRBD1,TGCGCCAGCAGCCCCTGGGGACAGGGAGATTCACCCCTCCACTTT,CASSPWGQGDSPLHF
TRBJ1-1,.,TRBV12-3/TRBV12-4,13,.,TGTGCCAGCAGTTTATCCCCGGGAGGGCCAGCTTTCTTT,CASSLSPGGPAFF
TRBJ1-2,.,TRBV19,16,TRBD1,TGTGCCAGTAGTACCCGCGAGGGGGCGGCTAACTATGGCTACACCTTC,CASSTREGAANYGYTF
TRBJ2-3,.,TRBV18,13,.,TGTGCCAGCTCAGCTAGACAGCGAGATACGCAGTATTTT,CASSARQRDTQYF
TRBJ2-7,.,TRBV7-8,16,TRBD1,TGTGCCAGCAGCTTACCACTCACAGGGGCTTTCTACGAGCAGTACTTC,CASSLPLTGAFYEQYF
TRBJ2-1,.,TRBV4-2,23,TRBD2,TGTGCCAGCAGCCAAGTCCTTTTCTCCGGGACTAGCGGGAGTTTTGGGGTCTACAATGAGCAGTTCTTC,CASSQVLFSGTSGSFGVYNEQFF
TRBJ1-2,.,TRBV19,15,TRBD1,TGTGCCAGTAGTATTGGGACAGGGATAAACTATGGCTACACCTTC,CASSIGTGINYGYTF
TRBJ2-7,.,TRBV7-2,14,.,TGTGCCAGCAGCCGGAACCAACAGGGCTACGAGCAGTACTTC,CASSRNQQGYEQYF
TRBJ1-1,.,TRBV9,15,.,TGTGCCAGCAGCGTAGCCGGACAGTTGGGAACTGAAGCTTTCTTT,CASSVAGQLGTEAFF
TRBJ2-1,.,TRBV18,14,TRBD2,TGTGCCAGCTCCAGGACTAGCGCCTACAATGAGCAGTTCTTC,CASSRTSAYNEQFF